These 15 T cell receptor delta chains were sequenced from one sample in a study of gamma-delta chains in newborns, infants, children. TCRdb fed the reads to CATT. Of some 1,500 delta-chain clones listed, around 8% were seen once; the top ten hold 20% to 25%. The sample was blood. The receptors originated from a child who was a newborn, infant or young child, either healthy, febrile or measles-vaccinated (not recorded which).

On this clone: The TCRdb record carries a much larger clone's protein, which differs from this DNA's translation at residue 9; a read error is the likely cause, and the protein listed here is the DNA translation. The V and J genes are TRDV2 and TRDJ3, with 8 positions matching TRDD3. The CDR3 consists of 18 residues. Germline values: CDR1 GEAIGNYY, CDR2 EKD. V was pared by 1 base and J by 0 bases, with 4 bases of the junction left unmatched. The CDR3 DNA reads as TGTGCCTGTGACACTTACTGGGGGGGCTCCTGGGACACCCGACAGATGTTTTTC. This translates into CACDTYWGGSWDTRQMFF.

This clone showed up just a few times. TCRdb attributes to this sequence the protein of a much larger clone, which differs from the DNA translation at residue 12; a read error is likely, and the protein displayed is translated from the DNA. This chain links TRDV3 with TRDJ1; the D call may be TRDD2 or TRDD3 (5 bases each). The V gene lost 4 bases and the J gene lost 7 bases, with 28 bases spanning the gap. Looked up from germline, CDR1 is TVYSNPD and CDR2 is GDNSRS (reference sequence). This CDR3 comprises 16 residues. The CDR3 spells CASALPKDRRGRKLIF. CDR3 DNA: TGTGCCTCCGCACTTCCAAAGGATAGGAGAGGGCGTAAACTCATCTTT.

This clone showed up just a few times. The mismatch at residue 14 between this DNA's translation and the TCRdb protein of a much larger clone likely reflects a read error; the protein shown is translated from the DNA. The genes are TRDV1 and TRDJ1; no clear D. The germline CDR1 and CDR2 sequences are TSWWSYY and QGS. The length of the CDR3 is 20 residues. Trimming removed 0 bases at V and 0 bases at J, with 23 bases between. CDR3 DNA: TGTGCTCTTGGGGAACTAAGACGGGGCGGTACCCTTTTGCACACCGATAAACTCATCTTT. It translates to CALGELRRGGTLLHTDKLIF.

By sample share, this clone is large. This chain uses TRDV2 with TRDJ1; TRDD3 matches at 10 bases. Germline V gene data show CDR1 as GEAIGNYY and CDR2 as EKD. After removal of 0 bases from V and 3 bases from J, the junction contained 12 bases not matched to a gene. CDR3 size: 18 residues. The DNA for the CDR3 is TGTGCCTGTGACACCGTGGGGATACTGGGGGATGTAGCCGATAAACTCATCTTT. Its translation is CACDTVGILGDVADKLIF.

Of note for this clone: The protein TCRdb gives is from a much larger clone and does not agree with this DNA's translation at residue 15, likely a read error; the protein shown here comes from the DNA. The same CDR3 is also encoded by other DNA sequences in this sample. The V and J genes are TRDV2 and TRDJ3; 8 positions agree with TRDD3. The CDR3 extends over 18 amino acids. Looked up from germline, CDR1 is GEAIGNYY and CDR2 is EKD. The CDR3 sequence: CACDPLLGATWDTRRMFF. CDR3 nucleotides: TGTGCCTGTGACCCCCTACTGGGGGCTACCTGGGACACCCGACGGATGTTTTTC.

In the case of this clone: A far larger clone is off by one base, so a read error is likely. Additional DNA sequences in this sample encode the identical CDR3. The chain combines TRDV2 with TRDJ2, with 9 bases that match TRDD3. This CDR3 is 17 amino acids long. Germline lookup yields CDR1 GEAIGNYY and CDR2 EKD. CDR3 protein: CACDPTGGRPLTAQLFF. The CDR3 region has the DNA TGTGCCTGTGACCCTACTGGGGGACGGCCTTTGACGGCACAACTCTTCTTT.

This clone was detected a few times. One base separates it from a far larger clone, so it is likely a read error. Other DNA sequences in the sample encode the same CDR3. This sequence joins TRDV2 and TRDJ3; 10 bases line up with TRDD3. Per the germline V gene, CDR1 is GEAIGNYY and CDR2 is EKD. This CDR3 is built from 19 residues. The CDR3 DNA reads as TGTGCCTGTGAGAAACTGGGGGATCCCCGCGCCTGGGACACCCGACAGATGTTCTTC. Its translation is CACEKLGDPRAWDTRQMFF.

Of note for this clone: TCRdb has a much larger clone's protein, which differs at residue 9 from the translation of this DNA, likely because of a read error; what is shown is the protein translated from the DNA. The chain couples TRDV2 to TRDJ1; 10 bases agree with TRDD3. The CDR3 extends over 15 amino acids. Germline CDR1 GEAIGNYY, CDR2 EKD. J gave up 7 bases and V 0 bases, and 7 bases lay outside the gene matches. The CDR3 nucleotides are TGTGCCTGTGACACCCTTGGGGGATACCTTGGTAAACTCATCTTT. It translates to CACDTLGGYLGKLIF.

This clone was seen only a few times. The protein TCRdb lists belongs to a much larger clone and differs from this DNA's translation at residue 4, which points to a read error; the protein shown is made from the DNA. The V call is TRDV2, the J call TRDJ2; 8 bases fit TRDD3. V shed 6 bases and J 0 bases; nucleotides not matched to a gene: 8. Germline V gives CDR1 GEAIGNYY, CDR2 EKD. The CDR3 covers 16 residues. As DNA, the CDR3 is TGTGCCTGTAATGTTACTGGGGGGGCTTTGACAGCACAACTCTTCTTT. It encodes CACNVTGGALTAQLFF.

This clone is medium-sized (0.01 to 0.1%). A far larger clone is just one base off, so this is likely a read error. The chain has TRDV2 and TRDJ3; TRDD3 matches at 7 bases. The ends lost 0 bases at V and 4 bases at J; junction bases unmatched: 14. Germline V lookup: CDR1 GEAIGNYY, CDR2 EKD. The CDR3 runs to 20 residues. CDR3 in DNA: TGTGCCTGTGACACCAGGTTCGTGCTGGGGGGTGGATGGGACACCCGACAGATGTTTTTC. Residues: CACDTRFVLGGGWDTRQMFF.

Details on this clone: A single base is all that separates this from a far larger clone, so a read error is likely. Within the sample, other DNA sequences also encode this same CDR3. The V gene is TRDV2, the J gene TRDJ1, with 12 bases lining up with TRDD3. This CDR3 has 14 residues. Germline values: CDR1 GEAIGNYY, CDR2 EKD. CDR3 sequence (DNA): TGTGCCTGCGACACCTGGGGGATACGCGATAAACTCATCTTT. Encoded protein: CACDTWGIRDKLIF.

In this sample, this clone is large. This sequence joins TRDV3 and TRDJ1, with 10 bases identical to TRDD3. The germline CDR1 and CDR2 sequences are TVYSNPD and GDNSRS (reference sequence). V was clipped by 3 bases and J by 2 bases; unmatched bases: 6. This CDR3 spans 14 amino acids. CDR3 residues: CALGVLGDTDKLIF. The CDR3 DNA reads TGTGCCTTGGGTGTACTGGGGGATACCGATAAACTCATCTTT.

Details on this clone: This is likely an artifact of a read error, given a far larger clone one base away. Other DNA sequences of this sample code for an identical CDR3. The chain has TRDV1 and TRDJ1; 9 bases fit TRDD3. V was clipped by 2 bases and J by 2 bases; unmatched bases: 15. Germline V lookup: CDR1 TSWWSYY, CDR2 QGS. The CDR3 length is 19 residues. The CDR3 reads CALGEGWAGIRPYTDKLIF. As DNA, the CDR3 is TGTGCTCTTGGGGAAGGATGGGCGGGGATACGCCCTTATACCGATAAACTCATCTTT.

This clone was picked up a small number of times. This chain joins TRDV2 and TRDJ3, with D maybe TRDD3 (6 bases). CDR3 length: 18 amino acids. The V gene's germline CDR1 is GEAIGNYY and CDR2 EKD. V was trimmed by 3 bases and J by 0 bases, leaving 14 bases between them. CDR3 residues: CACDGRGETSWDTRQMFF. The CDR3 bases are TGTGCCTGTGACGGACGGGGGGAGACCTCCTGGGACACCCGACAGATGTTTTTC.

The genes are TRDV2 and TRDJ3, with 9 nucleotides matching TRDD3. The germline V gene has CDR1 GEAIGNYY and CDR2 EKD. Germline trimming cut 4 bases from V and 2 bases from J; bases unmatched to any gene: 11. The CDR3 spans 19 residues. CDR3 coding DNA: TGTGCCTGTGAGAAAAGGGGGGATACCAGCGCCTGGGACACCCGACAGATGTTTTTC. Translating it yields CACEKRGDTSAWDTRQMFF.